This TCR beta chain came from a study of blood T cell repertoires in COVID-19. This CDR3 is built from 15 residues. J lost 7 bases, V lost 5 bases, and 12 bases had no gene match. The germline gives CDR1 SGDLS, CDR2 YYNGEE. The protocol was immunoSEQ multiplex PCR, while the TCRdb copy is restricted to in-frame clones and leaves out a portion. Among 320,000 or so clones, about nine tenths were seen once, and the ten largest hold 5.2%. The rearrangement joins TRBV9 to TRBJ1-2; the match to TRBD1 covers 9 bases. The receptor was derived from a man in his 60s who had recovered from COVID-19. Sequenced material: PBMCs or T cells enriched from blood (not recorded which). CDR3 sequence reads: CASSHPGQGSAGYTF. The CDR3 bases are TGTGCCAGCAGTCATCCGGGACAGGGTTCAGCTGGCTACACCTTC.